This T cell receptor beta chain appears in the sequencing data of a study of shared clonotypes between healthy human individuals. Comments on this clone: Its specificity is not known.

Assay: immunoSEQ multiplex PCR; the TCRdb copy retains only in-frame clones and omits some. Found here are approximately 2,000,000 clones, 93% of them singletons; the top ten hold about 1.6%. The CDR3 is made up of 13 amino acids. The junction had 3 bases not matched to a gene; V was cut back by 3 bases and J by 7 bases. From germline, CDR1 is SGHRS and CDR2 YFSETQ. General study results and limits: For sorted subsets, rarefaction showed incomplete sequencing despite large depth.

CD45RO negativity and positive selection for CCR7 defined naive CD8 cells, a population that excluded terminally differentiated effector memory CD45RA+ cells. The study drew all its donors from Caucasian adults living in Nashville, Tennessee. The chain combines TRBV5-1 with TRBJ2-1; 8 bases are a match to TRBD1. Sequences were obtained from naive CD8+ T cells from PBMCs. The source is a man between 18 and 35 years old in good health. Some clones in this sample may be carry-over from other donors' samples. CDR3 nucleotide sequence: TGCGCCAGCAGCTGGACAGGGTGGAATGAGCAGTTCTTC. Encoded protein: CASSWTGWNEQFF.